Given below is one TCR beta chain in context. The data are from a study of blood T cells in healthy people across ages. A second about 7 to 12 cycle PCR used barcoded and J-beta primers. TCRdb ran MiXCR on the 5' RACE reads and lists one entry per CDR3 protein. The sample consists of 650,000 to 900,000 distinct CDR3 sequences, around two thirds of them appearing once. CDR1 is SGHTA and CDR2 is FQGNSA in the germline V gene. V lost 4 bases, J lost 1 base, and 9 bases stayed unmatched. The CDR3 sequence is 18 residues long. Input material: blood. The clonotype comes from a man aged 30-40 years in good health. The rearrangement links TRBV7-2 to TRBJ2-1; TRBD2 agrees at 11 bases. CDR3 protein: CASSSAFSGGGSYNEQFF. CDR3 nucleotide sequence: TGTGCCAGCAGCTCCGCCTTTAGCGGGGGGGGGTCCTACAATGAGCAGTTCTTC.